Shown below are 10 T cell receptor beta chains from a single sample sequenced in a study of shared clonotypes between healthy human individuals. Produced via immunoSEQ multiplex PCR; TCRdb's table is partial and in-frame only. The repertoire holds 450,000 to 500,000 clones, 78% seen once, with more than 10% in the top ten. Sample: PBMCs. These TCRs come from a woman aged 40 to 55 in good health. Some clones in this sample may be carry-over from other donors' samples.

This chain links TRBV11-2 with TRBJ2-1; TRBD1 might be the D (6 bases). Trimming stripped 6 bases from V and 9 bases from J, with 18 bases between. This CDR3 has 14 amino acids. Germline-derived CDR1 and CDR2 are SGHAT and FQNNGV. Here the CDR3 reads CASRSLRGRGEQFF. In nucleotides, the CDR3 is TGTGCCAGCAGATCCCTCAGGGGACGGGGTGAGCAGTTCTTC. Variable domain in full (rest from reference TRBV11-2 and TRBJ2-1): EAGVAQSPRYKIIEKRQSVAFWCNPISGHATLYWYQQILGQGPKLLIQFQNNGVVDDSQLPKDRFSAERLKGVDSTLKIQPAKLEDSAVYLCASRSLRGRGEQFFGPGTRLTVL.

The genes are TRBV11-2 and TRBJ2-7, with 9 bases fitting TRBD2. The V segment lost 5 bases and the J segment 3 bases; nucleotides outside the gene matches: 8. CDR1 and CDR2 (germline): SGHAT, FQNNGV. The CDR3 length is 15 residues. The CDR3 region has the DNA TGTGCCAGCAGCCTCTTAGCGGGGGCCGTCTACGAGCAGTACTTC. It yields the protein CASSLLAGAVYEQYF.

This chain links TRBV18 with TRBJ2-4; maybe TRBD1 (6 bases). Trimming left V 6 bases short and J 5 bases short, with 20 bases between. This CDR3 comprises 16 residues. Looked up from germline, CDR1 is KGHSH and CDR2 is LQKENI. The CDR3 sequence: CASSRTVQGGENIQYF. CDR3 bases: TGTGCCAGCTCCCGGACCGTACAGGGTGGGGAAAACATTCAGTACTTC. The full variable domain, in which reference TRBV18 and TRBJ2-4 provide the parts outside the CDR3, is NAGVMQNPRHLVRRRGQEARLRCSPMKGHSHVYWYRQLPEEGLKFMVYLQKENIIDESGMPKERFSAEFPKEGPSILRIQQVVRGDSAAYFCASSRTVQGGENIQYFGAGTRLSVL.

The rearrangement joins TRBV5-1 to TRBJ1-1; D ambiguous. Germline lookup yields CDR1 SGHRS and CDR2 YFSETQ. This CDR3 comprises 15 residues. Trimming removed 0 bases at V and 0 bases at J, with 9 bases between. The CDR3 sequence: CASSLDGGVNTEAFF. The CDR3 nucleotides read TGCGCCAGCAGCTTGGATGGCGGGGTGAACACTGAAGCTTTCTTT. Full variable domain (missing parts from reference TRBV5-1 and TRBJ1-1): KAGVTQTPRYLIKTRGQQVTLSCSPISGHRSVSWYQQTPGQGLQFLFEYFSETQRNKGNFPGRFSGRQFSNSRSEMNVSTLELGDSALYLCASSLDGGVNTEAFFGQGTRLTVV.

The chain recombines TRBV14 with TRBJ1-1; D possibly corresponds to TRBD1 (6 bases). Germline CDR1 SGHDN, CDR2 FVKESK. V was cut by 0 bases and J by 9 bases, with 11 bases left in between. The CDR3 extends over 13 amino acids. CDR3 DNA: TGTGCCAGCAGCCAAGATTGGGGGGGCAAAGCTTTCTTT. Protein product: CASSQDWGGKAFF.

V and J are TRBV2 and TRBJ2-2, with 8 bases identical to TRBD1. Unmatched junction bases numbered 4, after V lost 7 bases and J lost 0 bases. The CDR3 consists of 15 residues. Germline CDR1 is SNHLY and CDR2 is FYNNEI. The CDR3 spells CASNGQGANTGELFF. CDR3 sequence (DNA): TGTGCCAGCAACGGACAGGGCGCGAACACCGGGGAGCTGTTTTTT.

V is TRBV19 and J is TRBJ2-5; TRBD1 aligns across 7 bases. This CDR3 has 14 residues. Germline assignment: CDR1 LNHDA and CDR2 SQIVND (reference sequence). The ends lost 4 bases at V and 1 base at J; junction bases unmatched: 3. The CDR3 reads CASSRDRAQETQYF. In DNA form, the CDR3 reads TGTGCCAGTAGTAGAGACAGGGCCCAAGAGACCCAGTACTTC. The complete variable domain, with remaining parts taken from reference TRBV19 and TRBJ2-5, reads DGGITQSPKYLFRKEGQNVTLSCEQNLNHDAMYWYRQDPGQGLRLIYYSQIVNDFQKGDIAEGYSVSREKKESFPLTVTSAQKNPTAFYLCASSRDRAQETQYFGPGTRLLVL.

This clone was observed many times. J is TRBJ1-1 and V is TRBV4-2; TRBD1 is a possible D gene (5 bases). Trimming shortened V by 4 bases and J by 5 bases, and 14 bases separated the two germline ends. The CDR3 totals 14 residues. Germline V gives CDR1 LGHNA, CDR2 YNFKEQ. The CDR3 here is CASSPRGAWTEAFF. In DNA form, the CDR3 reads TGTGCCAGCAGCCCTCGAGGGGCTTGGACTGAAGCTTTCTTT.

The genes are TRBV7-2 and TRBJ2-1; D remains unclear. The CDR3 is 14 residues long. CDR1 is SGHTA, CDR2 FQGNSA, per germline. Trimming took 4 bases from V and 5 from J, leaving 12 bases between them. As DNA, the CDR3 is TGTGCCAGCAGCTCAACCTCAATCCACAATGAGCAGTTCTTC. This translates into CASSSTSIHNEQFF.

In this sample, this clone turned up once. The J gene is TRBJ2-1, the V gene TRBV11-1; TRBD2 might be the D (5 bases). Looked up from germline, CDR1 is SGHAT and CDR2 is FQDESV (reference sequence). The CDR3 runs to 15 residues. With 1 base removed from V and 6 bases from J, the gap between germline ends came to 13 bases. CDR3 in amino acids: CASSLEGTRGNEQFF. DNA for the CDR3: TGTGCCAGCAGCTTAGAAGGAACTCGGGGCAATGAGCAGTTCTTC.